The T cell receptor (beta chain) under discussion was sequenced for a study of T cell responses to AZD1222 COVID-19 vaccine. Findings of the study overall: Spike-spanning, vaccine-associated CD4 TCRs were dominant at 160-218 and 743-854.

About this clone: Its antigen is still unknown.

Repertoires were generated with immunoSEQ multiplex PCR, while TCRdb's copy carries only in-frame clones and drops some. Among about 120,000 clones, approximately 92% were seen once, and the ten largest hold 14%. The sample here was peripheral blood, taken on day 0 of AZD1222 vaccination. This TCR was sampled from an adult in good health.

CDR3 coding DNA: TGCAGCGTAGGGCAGTCCTATTTTGGCTACACCTTC. Protein product: CSVGQSYFGYTF. The chain employs TRBV29-1 and TRBJ1-2, with no clear D. The CDR3 totals 12 residues. The germline CDR1 and CDR2 sequences are SQVTM and ANQGSEA. V was pared by 6 bases and J by 7 bases, with 15 bases between.